These 18 T cell receptor beta chains came from one sample sequenced in a study of cytomegalovirus exposure and HLA in healthy donors. Amplification used 60 Vbeta primers and 13 Jbeta primers. Generated by immunoSEQ multiplex PCR, the TCRdb table keeps only in-frame clones and is missing some. The sample has under 200,000 clones, over 75% seen once. The sequenced sample was PBMCs. Receptors were obtained from a man aged 45-65 years in good health and CMV-seropositive.

The chain uses TRBV10-3 and TRBJ2-3; 13 bases are a match to TRBD2. This CDR3 has 17 residues. Germline CDR1 and CDR2: ENHRY and SYGVKD. V lost 3 bases, J lost 3 bases, and 6 bases stayed unmatched. CDR3 sequence reads: CAISDRGLAGTTDTQYF. As DNA, the CDR3 is TGTGCCATCAGTGATCGGGGACTAGCGGGGACTACAGATACGCAGTATTTT.

The V gene is TRBV9, the J gene TRBJ2-3, with D possibly TRBD1 on 5 matching bases. V lost 0 bases to trimming and J lost 4 bases, with 9 bases between them. The CDR3 has 14 residues. CDR1 and CDR2 (germline): SGDLS, YYNGEE. The CDR3 region has the DNA TGTGCCAGCAGCGTAGCCACAGGCCCAGATACGCAGTATTTT. Its protein product is CASSVATGPDTQYF.

This clone has only one observation. Here the CDR3 reads CASSSRRGHVYGYTF. The CDR3 DNA reads TGTGCCAGCAGTTCTCGGAGGGGGCATGTCTATGGCTACACCTTC. The chain joins TRBV6-6 to TRBJ1-2, with 7 bases aligning to TRBD1. The germline gives CDR1 MNHNY, CDR2 SVGAGI (reference sequence). CDR3 length: 15 residues. Trimming took 4 bases from V and 4 from J; bases not matched to a gene: 9.

The chain couples TRBV9 to TRBJ1-1; TRBD1 might be the D (6 bases). Germline CDR1 SGDLS, CDR2 YYNGEE. V was shortened by 1 base and J by 5 bases, with 15 bases between the two germline ends. This CDR3 region has 15 residues. CDR3 in amino acids: CASSVSGGRGTEAFF. In nucleotides, the CDR3 is TGTGCCAGCAGCGTAAGCGGGGGGCGGGGGACTGAAGCTTTCTTT. Based on the CDR3 plus reference TRBV9 and TRBJ1-1, the full variable domain is DSGVTQTPKHLITATGQRVTLRCSPRSGDLSVYWYQQSLDQGLQFLIQYYNGEERAKGNILERFSAQQFPDLHSELNLSSLELGDSALYFCASSVSGGRGTEAFFGQGTRLTVV.

The chain links TRBV1 to TRBJ2-7; TRBD1, the table's D call, lacks a check against the DNA. TRBV1 is shown as a pseudogene. This CDR3 is built from 11 residues. This CDR3 reads CTSSLKIQQYV. CDR3 in DNA: TGCACCAGCAGCCTGAAGATACAGCAGTACGTC.

The chain carries TRBV7-3 and TRBJ2-2, with 8 positions matching TRBD1. Unmatched junction bases numbered 11, after V lost 5 bases and J lost 3 bases. Germline loops: CDR1 SGHTA, CDR2 FQGTGA. The CDR3 totals 17 residues. The CDR3 bases are TGTGCCAGCAGCCCCGACAGGGGTAGTTCCTACACCGGGGAGCTGTTTTTT. It encodes CASSPDRGSSYTGELFF.

This sequence joins TRBV28 and TRBJ1-1; D is unclear. V gave up 6 bases and J gave up 1 base, with 18 bases separating them. CDR1 is MDHEN, CDR2 SYDVKM, per germline. The CDR3 extends over 16 amino acids. The CDR3 DNA reads TGTGCCAGCAGCTCGGGCCGGCGGGTCCGGAACACTGAAGCTTTCTTT. Protein product: CASSSGRRVRNTEAFF.

The genes are TRBV2 and TRBJ2-7, with 8 bases aligning to TRBD1. Germline V lookup: CDR1 SNHLY, CDR2 FYNNEI. The CDR3 consists of 14 residues. With 6 bases clipped from V and 7 bases from J, the junction kept 11 bases outside the gene matches. The CDR3 nucleotides are TGTGCCAGCAGCGCTACTCAGGGGGCTGGGGAGCAGTACGTC. Translated: CASSATQGAGEQYV.

The V and J genes are TRBV19 and TRBJ1-1, with a tentative D call TRBD1 (5 bases). Germline-derived CDR1 and CDR2 are LNHDA and SQIVND (reference sequence). The CDR3 sequence is 14 residues long. V lost 6 bases, J lost 0 bases, and 11 bases lay in between. Written as DNA, the CDR3 is TGTGCCAGTAGCGCAGGGTGGATGAACACTGAAGCTTTCTTT. Amino acids: CASSAGWMNTEAFF.

V is TRBV19 and J is TRBJ1-2; unclear D gene. The V end was cut by 7 bases, the J end by 0 bases, with 12 bases between. CDR3 size: 14 residues. The V gene's germline CDR1 is LNHDA and CDR2 SQIVND (reference sequence). The CDR3 loop is CASNPPTANYGYTF. The CDR3 region has the DNA TGTGCCAGTAACCCACCTACAGCTAACTATGGCTACACCTTC.

CDR3 sequence (DNA): TGTGCCAGCAGCCCACCGGACAGATCCACAGATACGCAGTATTTT. The encoded protein is CASSPPDRSTDTQYF. The chain has TRBV13 and TRBJ2-3, with D possibly being TRBD1 (6 bases). V gave up 5 bases and J gave up 2 bases, with 14 bases separating them. CDR3 length: 15 residues. Germline V lookup: CDR1 PRHDT, CDR2 FYEKMQ (reference sequence).

The chain recombines TRBV6-1 with TRBJ2-3, with D maybe TRBD1 (6 bases). V was pared by 4 bases and J by 5 bases, with 19 bases between. This CDR3 has 16 amino acids. Per germline, CDR1 MNHNS and CDR2 SASEGT. In nucleotides, the CDR3 is TGTGCCAGCAGTGTCATACGGACAGCGCAGGGAGATACGCAGTATTTT. It translates to CASSVIRTAQGDTQYF.

This clone appeared once. This chain links TRBV19 with TRBJ2-7; tentative D call: TRBD1 (6 bases). V lost 3 bases, J lost 7 bases, and 19 bases lay in between. The CDR3 is 15 residues long. The germline V gene encodes CDR1 LNHDA and CDR2 SQIVND (reference sequence). CDR3 protein: CASSMEQGNAVEQYF. The CDR3 DNA reads TGTGCCAGTAGTATGGAACAGGGTAATGCGGTAGAGCAGTACTTC.

V is TRBV27 and J is TRBJ1-2; TRBD1 matches at 8 bases. Trimming took 5 bases from V and 6 from J; bases not matched to a gene: 23. There are 19 residues in the CDR3. The V gene's germline CDR1 is MNHEY and CDR2 SMNVEV (reference sequence). CDR3: CASSLYSPGAGGLSDGYTF. DNA for the CDR3: TGTGCCAGCAGTCTTTACTCACCCGGGGCAGGGGGCCTCAGCGATGGCTACACCTTC.

Only one count was recorded for this clone. This sequence joins TRBV27 and TRBJ2-7; a weak D match, TRBD2 (6 bases). This CDR3 has 16 residues. Germline CDR1 MNHEY, CDR2 SMNVEV (reference sequence). The V end lost 4 bases, the J end lost 3 bases, and 19 bases lay between the germline ends. The CDR3 loop reads CASSSPTGGLGYEQYF. In nucleotides, the CDR3 is TGTGCCAGCAGTTCCCCCACCGGGGGTTTAGGCTACGAGCAGTACTTC.

This clone is a singleton in its sample. V usage is TRBV5-6 and J usage is TRBJ2-3; possibly TRBD1 for D (6 bases). This CDR3 comprises 13 residues. Trimming removed 6 bases at V and 4 bases at J, with 12 bases between. Germline V gene lookup returns CDR1 SGHDT and CDR2 YYEEEE. CDR3: CASNRVGADTQYF. The CDR3 bases are TGTGCCAGCAACAGGGTTGGGGCAGATACGCAGTATTTT.

This clone was counted a few times. Written as DNA, the CDR3 is TGTGCCAGCAGCTCCTTCGGGAAGGTCGGGTCTCTAGCCAAAAACATTCAGTACTTC. Encoded protein: CASSSFGKVGSLAKNIQYF. J is TRBJ2-4 and V is TRBV7-9, with TRBD2 as a possible D gene (5 bases). The V end was cut by 4 bases, the J end by 0 bases, with 22 bases between. CDR3 length: 19 amino acids. Germline V gene sequence: CDR1 SEHNR, CDR2 FQNEAQ (reference sequence).

This chain uses TRBV5-5 with TRBJ2-6, with 7 bases fitting TRBD1. The ends lost 4 bases at V and 0 bases at J; junction bases unmatched: 7. The germline V gene has CDR1 SGHKS and CDR2 YYEKEE (reference sequence). The CDR3 sequence is 17 residues long. CDR3 nucleotide sequence: TGTGCCAGCAGCCCCCGACAGGGAGACTCTGGGGCCAACGTCCTGACTTTC. It is translated as CASSPRQGDSGANVLTF. The variable domain in full, with the rest retrieved from reference TRBV5-5 and TRBJ2-6, is DAGVTQSPTHLIKTRGQQVTLRCSPISGHKSVSWYQQVLGQGPQFIFQYYEKEERGRGNFPDRFSARQFPNYSSELNVNALLLGDSALYLCASSPRQGDSGANVLTFGAGSRLTVL.